The rows below give T cell receptor beta chains drawn from one sample of a study of CD8 T cells in Susac syndrome. Via MiXCR, TCRdb re-called the immunoSEQ multiplex PCR reads, giving one row per CDR3 protein. The sample lists more than 100,000 distinct CDR3 sequences; over 90% were seen once. The sequenced sample consisted of CD4+ T cells from PBMCs. These TCRs come from a human donor with Susac syndrome. Each CDR3 is given with its conserved first and last residue. D genes are given only for firm matches. Clone size is stated in some rows and not others, as once, few, many or a class when expanded.

CDR3nt	CDR3aa	j_gene	d_gene	abundance	v_gene
TGTGCCAGCAGCTCGCCCGGGACACTCCTCTACGAGCAGTACTTC	CASSSPGTLLYEQYF	TRBJ2-7	.	.	TRBV7-9
TGTGCCAGCAGCCAGCTAGACCCCAGAAAACTGTTTTTT	CASSQLDPRKLFF	TRBJ1-4	.	.	TRBV7-9
TGTGCCAGCAGCGGTAGGGGGGGCACTGAAGCTTTCTTT	CASSGRGGTEAFF	TRBJ1-1	.	.	TRBV7-9
TGTGCCAGCAGCAGTCTCGGCCTTATCACTGAAGCTTTCTTT	CASSSLGLITEAFF	TRBJ1-1	.	.	TRBV7-2
TGTGCCAGCAGCTTAACCCTAGGCTCCTACAATGAGCAGTTCTTC	CASSLTLGSYNEQFF	TRBJ2-1	.	.	TRBV7-2
TGTGCCAGCGTCCCAGCGGGAGGGACAGATACGCAGTATTTT	CASVPAGGTDTQYF	TRBJ2-3	TRBD2	.	TRBV6-6
TGTGCCAGTAGTATGGCAGAGACCCAGTACTTC	CASSMAETQYF	TRBJ2-5	.	.	TRBV19
TGTGCCAGCAGCCTCGACAGGAACGCGGGCTACACCTTC	CASSLDRNAGYTF	TRBJ1-2	.	.	TRBV7-2
TGTGCCAGCAGCTTAGAACCGGTTCCTTACTATGGCTACACCTTC	CASSLEPVPYYGYTF	TRBJ1-2	.	once	TRBV11-2
TGTGCCACCAGTGGAGGTTACCAAGAGACCCAGTACTTC	CATSGGYQETQYF	TRBJ2-5	.	.	TRBV24-1
TGTGCCAGCAGTAGGGGACTAGCGGGACCCCAAGAGACCCAGTACTTC	CASSRGLAGPQETQYF	TRBJ2-5	TRBD2	.	TRBV6-1
TGCGCCAGCAGCCATCCCGGGACAGGGGACTCCGGAACCAAAAACATTCAGTACTTC	CASSHPGTGDSGTKNIQYF	TRBJ2-4	TRBD1	.	TRBV4-3
TGTGCCAGCTCACCCGGACTAGCGGAATACAATGAGCAGTTCTTC	CASSPGLAEYNEQFF	TRBJ2-1	TRBD2	few	TRBV18
TGTGCCAGCTCCTTGGACAGGGTCAATGAGCAGTTCTTC	CASSLDRVNEQFF	TRBJ2-1	TRBD1	.	TRBV18
TGTGCCAGTAGTATGACAGCCGCAACTAATGAAAAACTGTTTTTT	CASSMTAATNEKLFF	TRBJ1-4	.	.	TRBV19
TGTGCCAGCAGCTCGGACAGGAACAATCAGCCCCAGCATTTT	CASSSDRNNQPQHF	TRBJ1-5	TRBD1	.	TRBV3-1
TGCGCCAGCAGCTTGCAGGGCCGTCAGTACTTC	CASSLQGRQYF	TRBJ2-5	.	.	TRBV5-1
TGTGCCAGCTTAACTAGCGGGGTGGTAGTGGAGCAGTTCTTC	CASLTSGVVVEQFF	TRBJ2-1	TRBD2	.	TRBV28
TGCGCCAGCACCCACGGGACTAGCGGATCTGATACGCAGTATTTT	CASTHGTSGSDTQYF	TRBJ2-3	TRBD2	.	TRBV5-1
TGTGCCAGCACCCCTCGCGGGGCAGGGGCCAACGTCCTGACTTTC	CASTPRGAGANVLTF	TRBJ2-6	.	.	TRBV28
TGTGCCAGCAGCCCTCCGAGACAGACCCAGTACTTC	CASSPPRQTQYF	TRBJ2-5	.	.	TRBV3-1
TGTGCCACCAGCAGAGATCTGGTGGCCCTAAACAATGAGCAGTTCTTC	CATSRDLVALNNEQFF	TRBJ2-1	.	.	TRBV15
TGTGCCAGCAGCCAAGGTTCAGGGTATGGCTACACCTTC	CASSQGSGYGYTF	TRBJ1-2	.	.	TRBV14